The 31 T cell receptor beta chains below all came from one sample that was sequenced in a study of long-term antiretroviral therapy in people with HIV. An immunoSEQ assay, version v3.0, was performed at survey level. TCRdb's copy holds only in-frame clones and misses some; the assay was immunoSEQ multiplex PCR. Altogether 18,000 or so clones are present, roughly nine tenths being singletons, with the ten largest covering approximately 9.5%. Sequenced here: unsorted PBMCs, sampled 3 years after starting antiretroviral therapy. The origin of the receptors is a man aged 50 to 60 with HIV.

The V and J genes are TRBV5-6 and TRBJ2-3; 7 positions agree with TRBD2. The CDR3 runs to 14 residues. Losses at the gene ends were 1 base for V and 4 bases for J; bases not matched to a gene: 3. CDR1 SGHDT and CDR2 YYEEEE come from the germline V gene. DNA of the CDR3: TGTGCCAGCAGCTTGAGGCTAGCGGCAGATACGCAGTATTTT. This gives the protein CASSLRLAADTQYF. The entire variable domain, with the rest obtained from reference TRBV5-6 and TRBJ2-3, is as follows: DAGVTQSPTHLIKTRGQQVTLRCSPKSGHDTVSWYQQALGQGPQFIFQYYEEEERQRGNFPDRFSGHQFPNYSSELNVNALLLGDSALYLCASSLRLAADTQYFGPGTRLTVL.

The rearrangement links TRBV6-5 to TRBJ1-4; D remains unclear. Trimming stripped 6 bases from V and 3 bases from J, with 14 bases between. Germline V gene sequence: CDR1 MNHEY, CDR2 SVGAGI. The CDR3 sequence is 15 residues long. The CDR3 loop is CASSPGEGANEKLFF. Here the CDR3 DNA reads TGTGCCAGCAGCCCCGGGGAGGGAGCTAATGAAAAACTGTTTTTT.

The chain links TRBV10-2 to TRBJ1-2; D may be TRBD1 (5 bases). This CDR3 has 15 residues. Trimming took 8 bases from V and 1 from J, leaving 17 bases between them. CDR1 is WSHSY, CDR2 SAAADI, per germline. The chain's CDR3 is CASRPGEWVNYGYTF. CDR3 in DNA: TGCGCCAGCCGACCGGGGGAGTGGGTTAACTATGGCTACACCTTC.

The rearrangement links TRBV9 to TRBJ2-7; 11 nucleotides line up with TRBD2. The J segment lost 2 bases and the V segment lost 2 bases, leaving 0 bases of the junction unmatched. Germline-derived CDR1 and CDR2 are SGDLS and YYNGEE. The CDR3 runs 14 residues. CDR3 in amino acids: CASSVGLAAYEQYF. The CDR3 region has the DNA TGTGCCAGCAGCGTGGGACTAGCGGCCTACGAGCAGTACTTC.

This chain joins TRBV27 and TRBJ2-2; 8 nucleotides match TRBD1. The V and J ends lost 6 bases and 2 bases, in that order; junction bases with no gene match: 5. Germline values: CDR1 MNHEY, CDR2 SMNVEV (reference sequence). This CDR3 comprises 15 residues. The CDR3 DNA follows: TGTGCCAGCAGCGCAGACAGGGGTAACACCGGGGAGCTGTTTTTT. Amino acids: CASSADRGNTGELFF.

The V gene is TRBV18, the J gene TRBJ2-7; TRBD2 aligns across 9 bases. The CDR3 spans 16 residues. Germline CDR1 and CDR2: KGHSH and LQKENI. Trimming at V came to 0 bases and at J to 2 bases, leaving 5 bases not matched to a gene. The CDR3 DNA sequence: TGTGCCAGCTCACCACCAAGACTAGCGGCAGCCTACGAGCAGTACTTC. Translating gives CASSPPRLAAAYEQYF.

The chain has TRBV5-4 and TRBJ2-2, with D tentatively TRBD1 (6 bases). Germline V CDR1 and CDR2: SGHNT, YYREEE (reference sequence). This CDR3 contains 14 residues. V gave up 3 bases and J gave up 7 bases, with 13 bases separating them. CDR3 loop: CASSSYREDGELFF. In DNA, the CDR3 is TGTGCCAGCAGCTCTTACAGGGAAGACGGGGAGCTGTTTTTT.

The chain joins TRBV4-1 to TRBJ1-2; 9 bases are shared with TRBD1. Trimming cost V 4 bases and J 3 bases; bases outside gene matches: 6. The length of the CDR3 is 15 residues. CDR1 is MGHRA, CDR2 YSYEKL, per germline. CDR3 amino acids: CASSLGQGMDYGYTF. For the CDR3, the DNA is TGCGCCAGCAGCCTCGGACAGGGGATGGACTATGGCTACACCTTC.

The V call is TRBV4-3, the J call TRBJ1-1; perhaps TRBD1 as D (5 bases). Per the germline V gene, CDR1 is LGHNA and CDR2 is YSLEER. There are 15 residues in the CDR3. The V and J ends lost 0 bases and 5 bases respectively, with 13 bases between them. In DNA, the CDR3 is TGCGCCAGCAGCCAAGATCGGGGGTTAGGGACTGAAGCTTTCTTT. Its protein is CASSQDRGLGTEAFF.

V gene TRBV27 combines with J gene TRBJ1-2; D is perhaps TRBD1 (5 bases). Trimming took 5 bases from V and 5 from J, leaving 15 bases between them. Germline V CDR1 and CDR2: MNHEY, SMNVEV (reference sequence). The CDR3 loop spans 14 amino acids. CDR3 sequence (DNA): TGTGCCAGCAGTCCCACAGGATTTGGATATGGCTACACCTTC. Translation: CASSPTGFGYGYTF.

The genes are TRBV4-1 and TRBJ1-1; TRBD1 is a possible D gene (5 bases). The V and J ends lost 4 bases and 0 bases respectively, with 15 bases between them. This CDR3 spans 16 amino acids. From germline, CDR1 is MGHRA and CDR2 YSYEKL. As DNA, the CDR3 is TGCGCCAGCAGCCTAGCGCTAGGGGCGATGAACACTGAAGCTTTCTTT. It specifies CASSLALGAMNTEAFF.

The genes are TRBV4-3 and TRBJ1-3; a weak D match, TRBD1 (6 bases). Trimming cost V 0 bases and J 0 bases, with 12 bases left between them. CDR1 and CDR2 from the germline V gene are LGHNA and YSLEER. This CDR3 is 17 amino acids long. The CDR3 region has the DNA TGCGCCAGCAGCCAAGACACGGGACATCTCTCTGGAAACACCATATATTTT. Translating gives CASSQDTGHLSGNTIYF.

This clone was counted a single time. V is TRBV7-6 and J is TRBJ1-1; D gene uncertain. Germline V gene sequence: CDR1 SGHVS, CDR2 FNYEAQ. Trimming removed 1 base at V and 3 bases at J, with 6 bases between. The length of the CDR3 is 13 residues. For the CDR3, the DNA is TGTGCCAGCAGCTTAGAAGCAGACACTGAAGCTTTCTTT. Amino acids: CASSLEADTEAFF. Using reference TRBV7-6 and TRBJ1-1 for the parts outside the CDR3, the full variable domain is GAGVSQSPRYKVTKRGQDVALRCDPISGHVSLYWYRQALGQGPEFLTYFNYEAQQDKSGLPNDRFSAERPEGSISTLTIQRTEQRDSAMYRCASSLEADTEAFFGQGTRLTVV.

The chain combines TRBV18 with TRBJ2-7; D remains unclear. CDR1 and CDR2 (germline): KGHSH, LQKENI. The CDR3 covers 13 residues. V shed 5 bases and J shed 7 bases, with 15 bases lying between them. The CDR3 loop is CASSSKSGWEQYF. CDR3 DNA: TGTGCCAGCTCATCGAAGTCGGGTTGGGAGCAGTACTTC.

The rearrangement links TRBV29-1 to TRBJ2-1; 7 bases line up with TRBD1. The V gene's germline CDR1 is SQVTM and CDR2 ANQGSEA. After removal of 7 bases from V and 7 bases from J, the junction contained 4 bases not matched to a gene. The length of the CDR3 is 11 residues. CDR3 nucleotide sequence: TGCAGCGGGAACAGGGGAAATGAGCAGTTCTTC. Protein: CSGNRGNEQFF.

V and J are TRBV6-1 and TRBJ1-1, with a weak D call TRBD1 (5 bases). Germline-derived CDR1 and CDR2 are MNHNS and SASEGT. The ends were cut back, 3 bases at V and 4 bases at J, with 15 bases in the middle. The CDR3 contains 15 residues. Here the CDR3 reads CASSEAGLGGTEAFF. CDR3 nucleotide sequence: TGTGCCAGCAGTGAGGCAGGGCTTGGCGGCACTGAAGCTTTCTTT.

The DNA for the CDR3 is TGTGCCTGGAGTACCCTAAAGGACACTGAAGCTTTCTTT. Translating it yields CAWSTLKDTEAFF. The chain employs TRBV30 and TRBJ1-1, with D unresolved. This CDR3 region has 13 residues. The germline CDR1 and CDR2 sequences are GTSNPN and SVGIG (reference sequence). The V gene lost 2 bases and the J gene lost 3 bases, with 10 bases spanning the gap. Full variable domain (outside the CDR3, taken from reference TRBV30 and TRBJ1-1): SQTIHQWPATLVQPVGSPLSLECTVEGTSNPNLYWYRQAAGRGLQLLFYSVGIGQISSEVPQNLSASRPQDRQFILSSKKLLLSDSGFYLCAWSTLKDTEAFFGQGTRLTVV.

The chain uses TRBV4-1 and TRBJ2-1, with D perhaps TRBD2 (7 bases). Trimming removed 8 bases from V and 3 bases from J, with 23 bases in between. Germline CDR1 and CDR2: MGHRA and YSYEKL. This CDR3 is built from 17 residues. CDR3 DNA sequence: TGCGCCAGCGGCATAGTGGACGGGGGGCCGATCTACAATGAGCAGTTCTTC. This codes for CASGIVDGGPIYNEQFF.

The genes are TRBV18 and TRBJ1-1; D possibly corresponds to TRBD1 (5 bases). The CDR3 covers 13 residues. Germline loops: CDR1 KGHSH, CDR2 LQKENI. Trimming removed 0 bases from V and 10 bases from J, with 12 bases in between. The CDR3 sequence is CASSPPVGDRAFF. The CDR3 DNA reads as TGTGCCAGCTCACCACCGGTGGGGGATAGAGCTTTCTTT.

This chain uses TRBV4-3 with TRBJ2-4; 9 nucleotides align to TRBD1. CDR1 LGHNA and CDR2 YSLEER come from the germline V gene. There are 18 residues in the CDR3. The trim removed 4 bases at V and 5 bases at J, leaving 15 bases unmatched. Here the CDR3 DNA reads TGCGCCAGCAGCCCCGGGACAGGGAGGGGGGACAGGGAAAACATTCAGTACTTC. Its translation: CASSPGTGRGDRENIQYF.

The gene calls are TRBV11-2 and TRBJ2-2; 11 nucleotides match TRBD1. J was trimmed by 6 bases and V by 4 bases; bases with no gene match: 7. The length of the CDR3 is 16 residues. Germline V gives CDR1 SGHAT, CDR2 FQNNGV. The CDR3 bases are TGTGCCAGCAGCTCCGGACAGGGGGCTCAGGCCGGGGAGCTGTTTTTT. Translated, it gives CASSSGQGAQAGELFF.

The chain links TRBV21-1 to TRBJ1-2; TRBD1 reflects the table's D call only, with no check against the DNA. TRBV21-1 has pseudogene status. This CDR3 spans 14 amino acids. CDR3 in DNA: TGTGCCAGCAGCACCCGGACAGAAAACTATGGCTACACCTTC. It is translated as CASSTRTENYGYTF.

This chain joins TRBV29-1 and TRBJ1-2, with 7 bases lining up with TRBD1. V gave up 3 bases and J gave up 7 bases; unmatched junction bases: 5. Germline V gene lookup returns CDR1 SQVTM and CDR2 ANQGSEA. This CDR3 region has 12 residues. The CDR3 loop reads CSVEDRNFGYTF. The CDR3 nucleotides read TGCAGCGTTGAGGACAGGAATTTTGGCTACACCTTC.

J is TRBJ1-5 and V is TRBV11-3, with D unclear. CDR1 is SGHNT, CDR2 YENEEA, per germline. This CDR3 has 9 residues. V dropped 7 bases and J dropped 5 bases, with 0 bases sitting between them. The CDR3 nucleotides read TGTGCCAGCAATCAGCCCCAGCATTTT. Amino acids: CASNQPQHF.

The CDR3 protein is CAAAGGPRAQHF. CDR3 coding DNA: TGTGCCGCGGCAGGGGGCCCTCGGGCCCAGCATTTT. The rearrangement links TRBV28 to TRBJ1-5; 8 positions agree with TRBD1. The CDR3 covers 12 residues. The germline V gene has CDR1 MDHEN and CDR2 SYDVKM. V was pared by 11 bases and J by 11 bases, with 11 bases of the junction left unmatched.

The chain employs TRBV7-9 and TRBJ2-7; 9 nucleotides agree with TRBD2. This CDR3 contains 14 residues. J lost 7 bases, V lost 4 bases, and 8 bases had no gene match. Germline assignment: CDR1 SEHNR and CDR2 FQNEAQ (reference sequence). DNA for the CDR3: TGTGCCAGCAGCTATGGCGGGGGGGCCTGGGAGCAGTACTTC. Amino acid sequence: CASSYGGGAWEQYF.

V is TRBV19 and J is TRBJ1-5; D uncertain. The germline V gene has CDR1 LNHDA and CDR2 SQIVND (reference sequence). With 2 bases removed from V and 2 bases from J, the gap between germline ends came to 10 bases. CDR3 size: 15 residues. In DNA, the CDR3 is TGTGCCAGTAGTATAAACGGGGATGGCAATCAGCCCCAGCATTTT. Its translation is CASSINGDGNQPQHF.

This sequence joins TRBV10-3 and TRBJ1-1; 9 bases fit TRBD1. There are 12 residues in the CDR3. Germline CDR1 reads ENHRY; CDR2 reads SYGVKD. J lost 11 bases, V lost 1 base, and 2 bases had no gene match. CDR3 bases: TGTGCCATCAGTGAGTACAGGGGGCTGGCTTTCTTT. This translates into CAISEYRGLAFF.

CDR3 in amino acids: CASSDISENTEAFF. The CDR3, as DNA: TGTGCCAGCAGTGATATCTCAGAGAACACTGAAGCTTTCTTT. V usage is TRBV2 and J usage is TRBJ1-1; no clear D. The CDR3 extends over 14 amino acids. Germline V gene data show CDR1 as SNHLY and CDR2 as FYNNEI. V lost 3 bases and J lost 1, with 9 bases in between.

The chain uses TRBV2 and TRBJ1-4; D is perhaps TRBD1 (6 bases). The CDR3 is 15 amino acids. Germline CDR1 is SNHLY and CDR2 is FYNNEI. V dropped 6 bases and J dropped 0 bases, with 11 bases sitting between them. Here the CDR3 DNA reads TGTGCCAGCAGGGCGACAGGCTCAACTAATGAAAAACTGTTTTTT. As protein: CASRATGSTNEKLFF.

CDR3 DNA: TGCGCCAGCAGCCTCGGACTAGCGGGGGGCGGTACAGATACGCAGTATTTT. It translates to CASSLGLAGGGTDTQYF. The genes are TRBV5-1 and TRBJ2-3, with TRBD2 matching over 14 bases. Germline CDR1 and CDR2: SGHRS and YFSETQ. After removal of 4 bases from V and 3 bases from J, the junction contained 7 bases not matched to a gene. The CDR3 contains 17 residues.